This T cell receptor beta chain was recorded in a study of technical replicates of blood from several donors. Trimming shortened V by 3 bases and J by 4 bases, and 28 bases separated the two germline ends. Germline CDR1 and CDR2: GTSNPN and SVGIG (reference sequence). The CDR3 has 18 amino acids. Produced via immunoSEQ multiplex PCR; TCRdb's table is partial and in-frame only. The profile shows over 25,000 clones, about 92% of them singletons. The chain uses TRBV30 and TRBJ2-7; D possibly corresponds to TRBD2 (6 bases). The sequence was obtained from a human donor in good health. Some clones in this sample may be carry-over from other donors' samples. Sample: PBMCs. The CDR3 nucleotides are TGTGCCTGGAGACCTACCTTTCGTTCAACAAGACTAGGATACGAGCAGTACTTC. Amino acids: CAWRPTFRSTRLGYEQYF.